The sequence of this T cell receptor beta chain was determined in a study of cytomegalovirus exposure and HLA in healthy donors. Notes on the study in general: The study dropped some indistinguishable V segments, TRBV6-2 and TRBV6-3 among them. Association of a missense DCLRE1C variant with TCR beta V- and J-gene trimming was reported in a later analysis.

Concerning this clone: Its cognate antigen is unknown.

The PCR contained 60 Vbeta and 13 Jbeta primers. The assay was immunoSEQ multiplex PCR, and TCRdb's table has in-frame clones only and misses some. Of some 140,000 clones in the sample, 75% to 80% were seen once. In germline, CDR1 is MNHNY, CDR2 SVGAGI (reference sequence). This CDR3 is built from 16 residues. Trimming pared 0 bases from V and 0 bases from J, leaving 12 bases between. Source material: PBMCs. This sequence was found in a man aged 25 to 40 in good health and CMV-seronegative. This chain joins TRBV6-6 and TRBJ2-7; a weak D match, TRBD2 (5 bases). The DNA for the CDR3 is TGTGCCAGCAGTTACTCGTTCCCGGGGTCCTCCTACGAGCAGTACTTC. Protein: CASSYSFPGSSYEQYF.